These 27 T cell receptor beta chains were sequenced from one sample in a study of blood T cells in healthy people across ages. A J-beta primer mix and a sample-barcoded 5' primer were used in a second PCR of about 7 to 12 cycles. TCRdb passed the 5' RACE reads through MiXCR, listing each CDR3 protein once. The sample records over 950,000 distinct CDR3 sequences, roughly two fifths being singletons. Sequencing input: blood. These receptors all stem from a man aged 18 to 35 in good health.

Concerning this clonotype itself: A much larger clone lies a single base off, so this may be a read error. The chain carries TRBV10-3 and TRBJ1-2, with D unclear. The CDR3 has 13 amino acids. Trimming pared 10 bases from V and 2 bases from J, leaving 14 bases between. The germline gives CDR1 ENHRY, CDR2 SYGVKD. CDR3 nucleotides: TGTGCCAGCAGAACAGCACTCAACTATGGCTACACCTTC. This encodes CASRTALNYGYTF.

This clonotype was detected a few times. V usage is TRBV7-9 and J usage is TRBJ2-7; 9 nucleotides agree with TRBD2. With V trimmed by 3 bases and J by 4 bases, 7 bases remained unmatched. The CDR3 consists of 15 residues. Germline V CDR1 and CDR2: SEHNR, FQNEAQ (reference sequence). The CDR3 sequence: CASSFQGLAAYEQYF. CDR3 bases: TGTGCCAGCAGCTTCCAGGGACTAGCTGCATACGAGCAGTACTTC.

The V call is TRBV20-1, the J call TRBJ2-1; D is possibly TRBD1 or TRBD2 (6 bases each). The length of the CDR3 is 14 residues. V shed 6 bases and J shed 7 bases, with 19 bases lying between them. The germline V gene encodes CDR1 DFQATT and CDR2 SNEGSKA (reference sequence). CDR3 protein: CSARPGALGNEQFF. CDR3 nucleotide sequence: TGCAGTGCGAGGCCGGGGGCCCTTGGGAATGAGCAGTTCTTC.

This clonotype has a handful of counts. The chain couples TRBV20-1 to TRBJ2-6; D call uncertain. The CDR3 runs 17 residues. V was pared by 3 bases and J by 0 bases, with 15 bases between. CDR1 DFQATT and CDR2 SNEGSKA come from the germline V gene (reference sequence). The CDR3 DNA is TGCAGTGCTAGTTGTGCCAGAACATACTCTGGGGCCAACGTCCTGACTTTC. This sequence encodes CSASCARTYSGANVLTF.

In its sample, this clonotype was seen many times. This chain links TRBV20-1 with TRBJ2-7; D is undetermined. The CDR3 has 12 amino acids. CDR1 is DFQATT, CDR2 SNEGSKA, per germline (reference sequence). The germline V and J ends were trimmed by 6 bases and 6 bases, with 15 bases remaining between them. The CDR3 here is CSATAGIREQYF. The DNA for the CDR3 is TGCAGTGCCACCGCAGGTATCCGCGAGCAGTACTTC.

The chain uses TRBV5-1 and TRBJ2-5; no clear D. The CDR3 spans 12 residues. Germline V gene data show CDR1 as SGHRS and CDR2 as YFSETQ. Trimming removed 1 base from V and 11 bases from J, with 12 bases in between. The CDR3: CASSLTVNEQYF. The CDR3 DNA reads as TGCGCCAGCAGCTTGACGGTCAATGAGCAGTACTTC.

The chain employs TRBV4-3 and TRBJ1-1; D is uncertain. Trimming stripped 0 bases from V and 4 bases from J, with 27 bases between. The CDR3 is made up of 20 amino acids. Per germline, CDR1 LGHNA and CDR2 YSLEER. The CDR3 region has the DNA TGCGCCAGCAGCCAAGATATTCCCCGGGGAAGGCTCGCACTCGCCACTGAAGCTTTCTTT. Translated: CASSQDIPRGRLALATEAFF.

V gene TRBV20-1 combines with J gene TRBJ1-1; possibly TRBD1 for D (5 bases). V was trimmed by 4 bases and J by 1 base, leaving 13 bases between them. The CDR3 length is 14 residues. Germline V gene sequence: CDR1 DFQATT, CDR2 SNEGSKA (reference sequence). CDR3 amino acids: CSAISSGRNTEAFF. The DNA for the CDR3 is TGCAGTGCTATCTCTTCAGGGAGGAACACTGAAGCTTTCTTT.

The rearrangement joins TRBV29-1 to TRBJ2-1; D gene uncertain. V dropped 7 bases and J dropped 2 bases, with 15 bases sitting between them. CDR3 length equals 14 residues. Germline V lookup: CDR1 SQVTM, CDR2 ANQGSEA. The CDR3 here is CSAPDRTTYNEQFF. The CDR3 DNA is TGCAGCGCCCCGGACCGCACAACCTACAATGAGCAGTTCTTC.

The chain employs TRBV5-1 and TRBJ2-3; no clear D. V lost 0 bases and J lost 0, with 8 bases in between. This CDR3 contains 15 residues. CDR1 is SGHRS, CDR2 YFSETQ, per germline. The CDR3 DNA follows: TGCGCCAGCAGCTTGGAAAGTCCTAGCACAGATACGCAGTATTTT. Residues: CASSLESPSTDTQYF.

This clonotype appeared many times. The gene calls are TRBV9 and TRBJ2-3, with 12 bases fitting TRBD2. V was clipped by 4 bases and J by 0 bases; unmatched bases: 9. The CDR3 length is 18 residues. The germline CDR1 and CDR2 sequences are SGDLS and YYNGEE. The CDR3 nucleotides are TGTGCCAGCAGCCCCCTAGCGGGGGGGTTTCTAAGCACAGATACGCAGTATTTT. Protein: CASSPLAGGFLSTDTQYF.

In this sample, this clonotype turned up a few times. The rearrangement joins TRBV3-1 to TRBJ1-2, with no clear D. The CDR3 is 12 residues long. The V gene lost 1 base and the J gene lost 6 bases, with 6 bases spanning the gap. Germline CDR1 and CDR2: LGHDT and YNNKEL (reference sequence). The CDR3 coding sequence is TGTGCCAGCAGCCAAGGCCAGCATGGCTACACCTTC. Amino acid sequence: CASSQGQHGYTF.

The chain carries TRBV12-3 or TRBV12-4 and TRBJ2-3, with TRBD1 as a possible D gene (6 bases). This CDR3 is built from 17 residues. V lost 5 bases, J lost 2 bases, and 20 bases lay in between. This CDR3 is CASSQGGPTPYTDTQYF. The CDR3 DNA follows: TGTGCCAGCAGTCAAGGGGGACCAACCCCCTACACAGATACGCAGTATTTT.

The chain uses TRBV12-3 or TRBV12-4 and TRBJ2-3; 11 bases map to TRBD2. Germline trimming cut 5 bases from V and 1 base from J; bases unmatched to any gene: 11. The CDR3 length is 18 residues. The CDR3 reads CASSPTSGSDYGTDTQYF. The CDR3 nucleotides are TGTGCCAGCAGTCCTACTAGCGGGAGTGACTATGGCACAGATACGCAGTATTTT.

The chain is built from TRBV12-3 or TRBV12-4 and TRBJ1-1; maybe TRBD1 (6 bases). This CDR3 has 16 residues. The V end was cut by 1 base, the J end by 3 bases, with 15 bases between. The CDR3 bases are TGTGCCAGCAGTTTAGGTGGGGGGGCGCTTCACACTGAAGCTTTCTTT. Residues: CASSLGGGALHTEAFF.

The CDR3 region is CASSSRGGGNEKLFF. In nucleotides, the CDR3 is TGTGCCAGCAGCTCTCGGGGCGGCGGGAATGAAAAACTGTTTTTT. The chain employs TRBV7-2 and TRBJ1-4, with D possibly being TRBD1 (5 bases). The CDR3 extends over 15 amino acids. Germline values: CDR1 SGHTA, CDR2 FQGNSA. Between the trimmed V and J ends, which lost 4 bases and 5 bases, there was a span of 14 bases.

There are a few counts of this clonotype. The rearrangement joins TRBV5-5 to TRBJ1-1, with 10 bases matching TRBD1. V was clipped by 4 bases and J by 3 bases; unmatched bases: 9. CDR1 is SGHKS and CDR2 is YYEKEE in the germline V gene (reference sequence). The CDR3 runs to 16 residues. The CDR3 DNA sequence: TGTGCCAGCAGCCGAGTCGGGACAGGGGTGGACACTGAAGCTTTCTTT. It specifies CASSRVGTGVDTEAFF.

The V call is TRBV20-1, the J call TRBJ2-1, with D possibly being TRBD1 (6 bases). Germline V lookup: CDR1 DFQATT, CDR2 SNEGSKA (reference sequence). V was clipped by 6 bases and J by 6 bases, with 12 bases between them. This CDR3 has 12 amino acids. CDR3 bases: TGCAGTGCCCCCCGGGACACCAATGAGCAGTTCTTC. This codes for CSAPRDTNEQFF.

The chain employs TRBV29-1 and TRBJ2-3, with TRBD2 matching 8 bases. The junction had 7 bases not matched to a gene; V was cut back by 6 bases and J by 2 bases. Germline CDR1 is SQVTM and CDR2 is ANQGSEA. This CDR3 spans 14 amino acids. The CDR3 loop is CSVVSGAITDTQYF. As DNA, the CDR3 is TGCAGCGTGGTTAGCGGGGCGATCACAGATACGCAGTATTTT.

DNA of the CDR3: TGTGCCAGCAGTGACACCTGGACGGATACGCAGTATTTT. This encodes CASSDTWTDTQYF. The rearrangement uses TRBV6-5 and TRBJ2-3; D gene ambiguous. In germline, CDR1 is MNHEY, CDR2 SVGAGI. V gave up 5 bases and J gave up 6 bases, with 12 bases separating them. The CDR3 extends over 13 amino acids.

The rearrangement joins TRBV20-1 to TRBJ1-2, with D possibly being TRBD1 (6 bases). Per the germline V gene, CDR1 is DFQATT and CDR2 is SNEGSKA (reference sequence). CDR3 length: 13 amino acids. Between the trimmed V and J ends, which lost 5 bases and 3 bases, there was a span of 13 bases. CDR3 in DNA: TGCAGTGCTCCGGACAGATTCGACTATGGCTACACCTTC. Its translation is CSAPDRFDYGYTF.

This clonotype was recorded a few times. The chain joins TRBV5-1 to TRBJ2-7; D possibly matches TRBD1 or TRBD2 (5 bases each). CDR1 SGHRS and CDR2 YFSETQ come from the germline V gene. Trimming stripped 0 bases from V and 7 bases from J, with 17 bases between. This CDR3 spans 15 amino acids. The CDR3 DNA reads TGCGCCAGCAGCTTGGAAGCAGGGAGCCACTGGGAGCAGTACTTC. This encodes CASSLEAGSHWEQYF.

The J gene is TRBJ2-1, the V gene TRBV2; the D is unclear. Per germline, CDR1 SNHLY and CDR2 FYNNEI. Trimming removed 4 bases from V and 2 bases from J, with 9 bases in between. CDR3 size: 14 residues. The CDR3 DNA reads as TGTGCCAGCAGTGGGGCCGAAGCCTACAATGAGCAGTTCTTC. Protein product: CASSGAEAYNEQFF.

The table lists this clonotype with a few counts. For the CDR3, the DNA is TGCAGTGCTCCCGTTGGAGCGGGGGCCTACAATGAGCAGTTCTTC. This codes for CSAPVGAGAYNEQFF. The V gene is TRBV20-1, the J gene TRBJ2-1; 8 positions match TRBD2. CDR1 is DFQATT and CDR2 is SNEGSKA in the germline V gene (reference sequence). The CDR3 has 15 residues. The V and J ends lost 5 bases and 2 bases, in that order; junction bases with no gene match: 8.

CDR3 in amino acids: CASRPGTGAPYGYTF. CDR3 nucleotides: TGTGCCAGCAGGCCCGGGACAGGGGCCCCCTATGGCTACACCTTC. J is TRBJ1-2 and V is TRBV28; 10 nucleotides line up with TRBD1. The CDR3 extends over 15 amino acids. V trimming: 6 bases; J trimming: 4 bases; junction bases outside the gene matches: 8. Germline CDR1 MDHEN, CDR2 SYDVKM.

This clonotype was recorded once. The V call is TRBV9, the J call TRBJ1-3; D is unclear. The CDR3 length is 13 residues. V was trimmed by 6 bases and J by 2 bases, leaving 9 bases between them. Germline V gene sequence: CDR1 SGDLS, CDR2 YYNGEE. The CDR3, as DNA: TGTGCCAGCAAGGGCAGGCCTGGAAACACCATATATTTT. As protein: CASKGRPGNTIYF.

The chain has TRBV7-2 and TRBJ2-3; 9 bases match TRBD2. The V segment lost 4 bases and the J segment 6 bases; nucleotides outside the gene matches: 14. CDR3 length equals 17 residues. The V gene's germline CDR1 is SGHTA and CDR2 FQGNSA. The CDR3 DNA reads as TGTGCCAGCAGCTCATGGGCTAGCGGGGCTTTCAGGGATACGCAGTATTTT. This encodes CASSSWASGAFRDTQYF.